These 8 T cell receptor beta chains originate from one sample sequenced in a study of OX40 agonist ivuxolimab in advanced cancers. Sequencing used immunoSEQ multiplex PCR; TCRdb keeps in-frame clones, though not all of them. Among 61,000 or so clones listed, around 86% were seen once. The specimen comprised CD4+ or CD8+ T cells sorted from blood, sampled in a trial of the OX40 agonist ivuxolimab. The origin of the receptors is an adult with an advanced solid tumor such as melanoma, head and neck, liver or kidney cancer.

The chain is built from TRBV7-9 and TRBJ2-3; D not resolved. The CDR3 is made up of 13 amino acids. Germline CDR1 is SEHNR and CDR2 is FQNEAQ (reference sequence). V shed 3 bases and J shed 6 bases, with 10 bases lying between them. The CDR3 sequence is CASSLGSVDTQYF. The CDR3 DNA sequence: TGTGCCAGCAGCTTGGGCTCGGTGGATACGCAGTATTTT.

The rearrangement links TRBV6-4 to TRBJ2-1; TRBD1 is a possible D gene (5 bases). V was trimmed by 6 bases and J by 9 bases, leaving 15 bases between them. The CDR3 spans 13 residues. From germline, CDR1 is MRHNA and CDR2 SNTAGT. CDR3 sequence: CASSQEQQGEQFF. The CDR3 DNA follows: TGTGCCAGCAGCCAGGAGCAGCAGGGTGAGCAGTTCTTC.

The rearrangement joins TRBV7-2 to TRBJ2-7; 7 nucleotides line up with TRBD2. This CDR3 contains 16 residues. V was clipped by 4 bases and J by 0 bases; unmatched bases: 9. Germline V gives CDR1 SGHTA, CDR2 FQGNSA. This CDR3 is CASSSPWGGDSYEQYF. In nucleotides, the CDR3 is TGTGCCAGCAGCTCCCCGTGGGGGGGAGACTCCTACGAGCAGTACTTC.

The J gene is TRBJ2-1, the V gene TRBV18; maybe TRBD2 (6 bases). The V and J ends lost 2 bases and 6 bases respectively, with 20 bases between them. Per the germline V gene, CDR1 is KGHSH and CDR2 is LQKENI. This CDR3 comprises 17 residues. The CDR3, as DNA: TGTGCCAGCTCACCAAATTTAGAGGGAGGTCCTAGCAATGAGCAGTTCTTC. Translated: CASSPNLEGGPSNEQFF.

The CDR3 nucleotides read TGTGCCAGCAGCCCTATGGGGGCGAGGACTGAAGCTTTCTTT. It yields the protein CASSPMGARTEAFF. The rearrangement uses TRBV16 and TRBJ1-1, with D perhaps TRBD1 (6 bases). The CDR3 runs 14 residues. From germline, CDR1 is KGHSY and CDR2 FQNENV. Between the trimmed V and J ends, which lost 4 bases and 5 bases, there was a span of 14 bases.

This clone was found a few times. The chain joins TRBV28 to TRBJ2-5; D gene unclear. CDR3 size: 14 residues. The germline CDR1 and CDR2 sequences are MDHEN and SYDVKM. V shed 3 bases and J shed 7 bases, with 15 bases lying between them. The CDR3, as DNA: TGTGCCAGCAGTTTTGGGAAGTCGCCTTTGACCCAGTACTTC. Translation: CASSFGKSPLTQYF.

The genes are TRBV10-3 and TRBJ2-2; perhaps TRBD1 as D (6 bases). Germline V CDR1 and CDR2: ENHRY, SYGVKD. CDR3 length equals 13 residues. Trimming pared 6 bases from V and 3 bases from J, leaving 8 bases between. The CDR3 bases are TGTGCCATCAGCTACAGGGACACCGGGGAGCTGTTTTTT. Encoded protein: CAISYRDTGELFF.

The chain employs TRBV4-2 and TRBJ2-5; the D is unclear. The V end lost 0 bases, the J end lost 3 bases, and 8 bases lay between the germline ends. The CDR3 is 14 residues long. Germline-derived CDR1 and CDR2 are LGHNA and YNFKEQ. The CDR3 coding sequence is TGTGCCAGCAGCCAAGATCTCCGCGAAGAGACCCAGTACTTC. Its translation: CASSQDLREETQYF.